Sequencing of this T cell receptor (beta chain) was carried out in a study of long-term antiretroviral therapy in people with HIV. In the study overall: The earliest samples came from an era when ART typically awaited falling CD4 counts. Overall study findings and caveats: Regardless of time point, clones expanded before ART dominated the repertoire. Despite increasing after ART, diversity remained lower than that of transplant donor controls.

This clone appeared once. Its antigen remains unidentified. A v3.0 immunoSEQ assay was performed at survey level. Repertoires were generated with immunoSEQ multiplex PCR, while TCRdb's copy carries only in-frame clones and drops some. The repertoire holds about 27,000 clones, with 65% to 85% as singletons. Everyone in the study who had HIV was treated in the United States. The receptor was isolated from a man younger than 45 with HIV. Sequences were derived from unsorted PBMCs, sampled 2.1 years after starting antiretroviral therapy.

Here the CDR3 DNA reads TGTGCCAGCACCGCGCATAAGACCGGGGAGCTGTTTTTT. Protein product: CASTAHKTGELFF. The V call is TRBV9, the J call TRBJ2-2; no firm D call. The germline gives CDR1 SGDLS, CDR2 YYNGEE. The CDR3 is 13 amino acids. Trimming left V 6 bases short and J 5 bases short, with 11 bases between.